The clone carrying this TCR beta chain occurred many times. The record originates from a study of CD8 T cells in ankylosing spondylitis. This CDR3 is built from 15 residues. Germline assignment: CDR1 SGHTA and CDR2 FQGNSA. With V trimmed by 4 bases and J by 4 bases, 8 bases remained unmatched. TCRdb used MiXCR to reprocess the 5' RACE reads, holding one entry per CDR3 protein. Among some 220,000 distinct CDR3 sequences, approximately 10% were seen once, and the ten largest hold 2.5% to 3%. The material sequenced was blood, either unsorted or a sorted T cell fraction (not recorded which). This clonotype was sampled from a male donor with ankylosing spondylitis or in good health (not recorded which). This chain links TRBV7-2 with TRBJ2-7; 9 bases align to TRBD1. This CDR3 reads CASSSNPGQGYEQYF. CDR3 DNA sequence: TGTGCCAGCAGCTCGAATCCGGGACAGGGATACGAGCAGTACTTC.